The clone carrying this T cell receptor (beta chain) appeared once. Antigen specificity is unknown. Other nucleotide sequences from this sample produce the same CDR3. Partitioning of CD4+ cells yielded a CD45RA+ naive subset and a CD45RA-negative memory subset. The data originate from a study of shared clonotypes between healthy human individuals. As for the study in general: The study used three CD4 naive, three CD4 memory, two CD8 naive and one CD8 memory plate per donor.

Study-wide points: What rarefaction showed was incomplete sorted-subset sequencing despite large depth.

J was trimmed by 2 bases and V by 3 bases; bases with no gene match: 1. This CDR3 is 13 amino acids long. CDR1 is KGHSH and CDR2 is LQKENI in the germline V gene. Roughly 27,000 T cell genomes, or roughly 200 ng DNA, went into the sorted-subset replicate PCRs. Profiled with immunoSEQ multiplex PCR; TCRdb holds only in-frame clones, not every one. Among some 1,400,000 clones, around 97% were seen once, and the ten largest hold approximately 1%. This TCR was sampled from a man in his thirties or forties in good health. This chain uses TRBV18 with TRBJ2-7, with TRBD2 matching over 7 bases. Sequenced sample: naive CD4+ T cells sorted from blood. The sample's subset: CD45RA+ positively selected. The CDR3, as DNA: TGTGCCAGCTCACCTGGGACTACCTACGAGCAGTACTTC. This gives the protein CASSPGTTYEQYF. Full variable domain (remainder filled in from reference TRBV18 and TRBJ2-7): NAGVMQNPRHLVRRRGQEARLRCSPMKGHSHVYWYRQLPEEGLKFMVYLQKENIIDESGMPKERFSAEFPKEGPSILRIQQVVRGDSAAYFCASSPGTTYEQYFGPGTRLTVT.